The entry that follows covers one TCR beta chain sequence. Its recognized antigen is unknown. Per-base quality was not reported, and no clone a single base away is much larger than it. This sample is drawn from a study of technical replicates of blood from a handful of donors (dated 2017 in TCRdb). Library generation was performed with the immunoSEQ multiplex PCR assay. Not all clones reach the TCRdb copy of this immuneACCESS table, which keeps in-frame sequences only. Checked studies attribute under half of the gap to unresolved V genes and leave the rest unexplained. This sample gives almost 70,000 clones in total; around 94% of them show up just once. The top ten constitute around 0.38% of the sample. The CDR3 runs 16 amino acids, cysteine and phenylalanine included. Only the CDR3 DNA is retained, 48 bases long and in frame from the first base. The V end loses 1 base and the J end loses 0 bases, and a stretch of 12 bases separates them. The germline V gene supplies CDR1 SGHNT and CDR2 YENEEA.

This sequence was found in a human donor in good health. Material for sequencing was T cells isolated from PBMCs. This chain joins TRBV11-3 to TRBJ1-2, with the D gene too uncertain to name. The encoded CDR3 is CASSLGIGEANYGYTF. Here is the DNA: TGTGCCAGCAGCTTAGGTATCGGGGAGGCTAACTATGGCTACACCTTC.